This T cell receptor beta chain is from a study of blood T cell repertoires in COVID-19. Study-wide context: Donors in the United States, Italy and Spain gave samples during acute or convalescent COVID-19. Nucleic acid was either cDNA or gDNA, and it came from T cells, B-cell-depleted T cells, or PBMCs.

This clone was seen more than once but under ten times. Germline V gene data show CDR1 as LGHNA and CDR2 as YNFKEQ. V lost 6 bases and J lost 0, with 12 bases in between. The CDR3 has 15 residues. In the original processing: Amplification from reference gene primers served as the basis for estimated nucleated cell counts. The protocol was immunoSEQ multiplex PCR, while the TCRdb copy is restricted to in-frame clones and leaves out a portion. That table gives V, J and clone size, and the DNA gave D and trimming. The data hold fewer than 350,000 clones, with 85% observed a single time. The TCR originated in a human donor in a cohort sampled during active COVID-19. The chain uses TRBV4-2 and TRBJ1-5, with a tentative D call TRBD1 (5 bases). The sequencing input was peripheral blood. The CDR3 DNA reads as TGTGCCAGCAGATCGGGACTCAATAGCAATCAGCCCCAGCATTTT. This translates into CASRSGLNSNQPQHF.